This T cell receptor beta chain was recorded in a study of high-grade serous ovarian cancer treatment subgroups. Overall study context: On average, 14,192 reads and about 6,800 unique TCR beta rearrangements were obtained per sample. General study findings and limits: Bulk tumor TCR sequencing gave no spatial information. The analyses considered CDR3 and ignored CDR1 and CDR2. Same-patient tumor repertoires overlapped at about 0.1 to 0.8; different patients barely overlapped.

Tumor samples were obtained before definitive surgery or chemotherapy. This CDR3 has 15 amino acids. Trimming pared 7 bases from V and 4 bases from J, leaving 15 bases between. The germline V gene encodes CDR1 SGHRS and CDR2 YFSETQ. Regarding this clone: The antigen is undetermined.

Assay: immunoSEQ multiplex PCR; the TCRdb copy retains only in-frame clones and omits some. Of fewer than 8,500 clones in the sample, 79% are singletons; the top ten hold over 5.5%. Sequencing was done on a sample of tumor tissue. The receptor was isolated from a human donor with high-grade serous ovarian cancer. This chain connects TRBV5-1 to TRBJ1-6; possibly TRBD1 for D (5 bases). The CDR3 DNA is TGCGCCAGCTCCCGACAGTTGTCTTATAATTCACCCCTCCACTTT. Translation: CASSRQLSYNSPLHF.